Included here is one T cell receptor (beta chain) sequence, with context. Its antigen is not identified. The study ran its PCR with 60 Vbeta and 13 Jbeta primers. Using immunoSEQ multiplex PCR, the repertoire was profiled, and TCRdb retains in-frame clones only, with some absent. The table shows some 100,000 clones, with about 74% occurring only once. This record belongs to a study of cytomegalovirus exposure and HLA in healthy donors. In the study overall: Among about 179 million T cells, an earlier analysis found about 100 million unique TCR beta sequences. Of a few hundred genotyped donors, about 80% clustered with self-reported Caucasian donors.

The CDR3 length is 12 residues. Germline V gives CDR1 SGHAT, CDR2 FQNNGV. V lost 3 bases, J lost 0 bases, and 2 bases lay in between. Regarding the study as a whole: 87-base-pair reads could not separate some V segments, including TRBV6-2 and TRBV6-3.

This cohort consisted of healthy bone marrow donors. The sequencing input was PBMCs. The origin of this receptor is a woman between 45 and 65 years old in good health and CMV-seropositive. The chain has TRBV11-2 and TRBJ2-5; no reliable D call. This chain's CDR3 is CASSFNQETQYF. CDR3 bases: TGTGCCAGCAGCTTTAACCAAGAGACCCAGTACTTC.